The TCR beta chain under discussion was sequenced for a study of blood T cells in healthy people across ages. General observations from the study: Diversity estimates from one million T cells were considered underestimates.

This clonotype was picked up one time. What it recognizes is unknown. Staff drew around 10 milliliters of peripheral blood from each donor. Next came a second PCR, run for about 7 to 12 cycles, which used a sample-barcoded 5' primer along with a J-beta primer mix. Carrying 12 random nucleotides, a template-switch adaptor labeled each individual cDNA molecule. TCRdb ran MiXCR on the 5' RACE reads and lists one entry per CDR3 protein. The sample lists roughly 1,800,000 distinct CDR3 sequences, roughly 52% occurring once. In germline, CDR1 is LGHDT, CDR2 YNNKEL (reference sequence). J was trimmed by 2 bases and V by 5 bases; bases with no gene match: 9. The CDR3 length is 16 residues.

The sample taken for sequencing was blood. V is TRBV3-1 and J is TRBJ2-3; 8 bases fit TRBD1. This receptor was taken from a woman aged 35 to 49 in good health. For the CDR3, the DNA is TGTGCCAGCAGCTCCTGGACAGGGAGGCCCACAGATACGCAGTATTTT. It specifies CASSSWTGRPTDTQYF.